This T cell receptor beta chain was documented in a study of cytomegalovirus exposure and HLA in healthy donors. Findings of the study overall: In a later analysis, donors in an Asian-associated ancestry cluster reportedly had fewer N-insertions in productive TCRs than the cohort mean. Most TCR sequences were seen very rarely across donors, but some public TCRs occurred in many.

The primer mix had 60 Vbeta and 13 Jbeta primers. Assay used: immunoSEQ multiplex PCR; TCRdb lists only in-frame clones, some missing. The sample has 150,000 to 250,000 clones; roughly 79% are singletons. Nominally healthy donors provided the samples, though records likely missed some immune exposures. Germline V gene lookup returns CDR1 LNHDA and CDR2 SQIVND (reference sequence). This CDR3 is built from 12 residues. Trimming removed 1 base at V and 10 bases at J, with 11 bases between. As regards this clone: Its antigen is undetermined.

The material sequenced was PBMCs. This chain uses TRBV19 with TRBJ2-7; the D gene is possibly TRBD2 (5 bases). The sequence was obtained from a man aged 25-45 years in good health and CMV-seronegative. The CDR3 loop reads CASSIVPGSQYF. In nucleotides, the CDR3 is TGTGCCAGTAGTATAGTACCGGGGAGCCAGTACTTC.